This TCR beta chain came from a study of cytomegalovirus exposure and HLA in healthy donors. Points from the study as a whole: According to an earlier analysis, most TCR beta V segments yielded productive rearrangements about 90% or about 30% of the time. Beyond CMV serostatus, there was no information to go on about immune exposure. A missense DCLRE1C variant was associated with V- and J-gene trimming of TCR beta chains in a later analysis, and an independent cohort replicated the association.

Details on this clone: The antigen remains unidentified.

The PCR employed 60 Vbeta primers together with 13 Jbeta primers. Clones were sequenced by immunoSEQ multiplex PCR, and TCRdb holds only the in-frame ones, with some missing. There are about 130,000 clones in the sample; roughly 81% occur only once, and about 1% lies in the top ten. The CDR3 extends over 14 amino acids. Deletions cut 4 bases from V and 7 bases from J, with 16 bases between. Germline V gene data show CDR1 as SGHTA and CDR2 as FQGNSA. The TCR was taken from a woman aged 25 to 39 in good health and CMV-seronegative. Sequencing used PBMCs. The V call is TRBV7-2, the J call TRBJ1-1; D is unclear. The CDR3 sequence: CASSSGSPVGEAFF. For the CDR3, the DNA is TGTGCCAGCAGCTCCGGGTCTCCGGTGGGTGAAGCTTTCTTT. Drawing the rest from reference TRBV7-2 and TRBJ1-1, the complete variable domain is GAGVSQSPSNKVTEKGKDVELRCDPISGHTALYWYRQSLGQGLEFLIYFQGNSAPDKSGLPSDRFSAERTGGSVSTLTIQRTQQEDSAVYLCASSSGSPVGEAFFGQGTRLTVV.